This T cell receptor (beta chain) was captured in a study of shared clonotypes between healthy human individuals. Using immunoSEQ multiplex PCR, the repertoire was profiled, and TCRdb retains in-frame clones only, with some absent. This table has about 1.1 million clones, approximately 80% appearing once. This receptor was obtained from a man between 18 and 29 years old in good health. Some clones in this sample may be carry-over from other donors' samples. Sequenced: memory CD4+ T cells from PBMCs. The subset denotes: CD45RA-negative fraction.

This CDR3 reads CASSIVNTGELFF. In DNA form, the CDR3 reads TGTGCCAGTAGTATTGTCAACACCGGGGAGCTGTTTTTT. This chain joins TRBV19 and TRBJ2-2, with no clear D. Germline values: CDR1 LNHDA, CDR2 SQIVND (reference sequence). This CDR3 comprises 13 residues. V was shortened by 3 bases and J by 2 bases, with 4 bases between the two germline ends.